The next 20 T cell receptor beta chains were all read from a single sample in a study of cytomegalovirus exposure and HLA in healthy donors. With 60 Vbeta and 13 Jbeta primers, the PCR was carried out. Only in-frame clones appear in the TCRdb table, and some are missing; sequencing was by immunoSEQ multiplex PCR. The sample includes about 150,000 clones, 65% to 75% of them seen just once. Sample: PBMCs. Source of these receptors: a man between 60 and 75 years old in good health and CMV-seronegative.

The rearrangement links TRBV5-5 to TRBJ1-3; 9 bases map to TRBD1. Germline-derived CDR1 and CDR2 are SGHKS and YYEKEE (reference sequence). The CDR3 runs to 14 residues. Trimming cost V 5 bases and J 4 bases; bases outside gene matches: 4. CDR3 sequence: CASRPTGGGNTIYF. The CDR3 region has the DNA TGTGCCAGCAGACCCACAGGGGGCGGAAACACCATATATTTT.

This chain connects TRBV19 to TRBJ1-3; 9 nucleotides line up with TRBD1. J lost 4 bases, V lost 8 bases, and 12 bases had no gene match. This CDR3 has 16 residues. Germline lookup yields CDR1 LNHDA and CDR2 SQIVND (reference sequence). CDR3: CASSDRDRAFGNTIYF. The CDR3, as DNA: TGTGCCAGTTCCGACCGGGACAGGGCTTTCGGAAACACCATATATTTT.

The chain combines TRBV29-1 with TRBJ2-7; D perhaps matches TRBD1 (6 bases). From germline, CDR1 is SQVTM and CDR2 ANQGSEA. The CDR3 sequence is 13 residues long. Trimming removed 7 bases at V and 6 bases at J, with 19 bases between. The CDR3 DNA is TGCAGCGGGTGGCACAGGGAACCTGGCGAGCAGTACTTC. Translation gives CSGWHREPGEQYF.

V and J are TRBV29-1 and TRBJ1-1; 7 positions agree with TRBD1. Per the germline V gene, CDR1 is SQVTM and CDR2 is ANQGSEA. Trimming at V came to 7 bases and at J to 7 bases, leaving 15 bases not matched to a gene. The CDR3 consists of 14 residues. CDR3 sequence: CSADGGRGQGEAFF. CDR3 in DNA: TGCAGCGCCGACGGGGGTAGGGGGCAAGGTGAAGCTTTCTTT. The whole variable domain, filled in from reference TRBV29-1 and TRBJ1-1, reads SAVISQKPSRDICQRGTSLTIQCQVDSQVTMMFWYRQQPGQSLTLIATANQGSEATYESGFVIDKFPISRPNLTFSTLTVSNMSPEDSSIYLCSADGGRGQGEAFFGQGTRLTVV.

V and J are TRBV29-1 and TRBJ1-2, with 8 bases that match TRBD1. This CDR3 spans 11 amino acids. J gave up 6 bases and V 6 bases, and 3 bases lay outside the gene matches. The germline gives CDR1 SQVTM, CDR2 ANQGSEA. This chain's CDR3 is CSVEDRDGYTF. The CDR3 DNA sequence: TGCAGCGTAGAGGACAGGGATGGCTACACCTTC.

The chain joins TRBV5-4 to TRBJ2-3; no clear D. Trimming stripped 4 bases from V and 2 bases from J, with 11 bases between. Germline V gives CDR1 SGHNT, CDR2 YYREEE (reference sequence). This CDR3 has 14 amino acids. CDR3 residues: CASSRIADTDTQYF. The CDR3 DNA reads TGTGCCAGCAGCAGGATAGCTGACACAGATACGCAGTATTTT.

This chain uses TRBV5-1 with TRBJ2-7; D may be TRBD1 (6 bases). Germline-derived CDR1 and CDR2 are SGHRS and YFSETQ. This CDR3 region has 15 residues. V dropped 0 bases and J dropped 4 bases, with 14 bases sitting between them. This chain's CDR3 is CASSLGPGVSYEQYF. CDR3 coding DNA: TGCGCCAGCAGCTTGGGACCAGGGGTGTCTTACGAGCAGTACTTC.

This clone was counted a few times. The rearrangement joins TRBV28 to TRBJ1-5; perhaps TRBD1 as D (6 bases). The CDR3 runs 16 residues. V lost 3 bases and J lost 0, with 12 bases in between. Looked up from germline, CDR1 is MDHEN and CDR2 is SYDVKM. CDR3 bases: TGTGCCAGCAGTTTTGGGGACAATAATAGCAATCAGCCCCAGCATTTT. Protein: CASSFGDNNSNQPQHF. Using reference TRBV28 and TRBJ1-5 for the parts outside the CDR3, the full variable domain is DVKVTQSSRYLVKRTGEKVFLECVQDMDHENMFWYRQDPGLGLRLIYFSYDVKMKEKGDIPEGYSVSREKKERFSLILESASTNQTSMYLCASSFGDNNSNQPQHFGDGTRLSIL.

This clone appeared once. The rearrangement links TRBV9 to TRBJ2-2; D possibly corresponds to TRBD2 (7 bases). Germline lookup yields CDR1 SGDLS and CDR2 YYNGEE. Trimming shortened V by 3 bases and J by 5 bases, and 17 bases separated the two germline ends. The CDR3 is made up of 16 amino acids. The CDR3 reads CASSEGGWSVTGELFF. CDR3 sequence (DNA): TGTGCCAGCAGCGAGGGGGGGTGGTCTGTTACCGGGGAGCTGTTTTTT. The whole variable domain, remainder taken from reference TRBV9 and TRBJ2-2, is DSGVTQTPKHLITATGQRVTLRCSPRSGDLSVYWYQQSLDQGLQFLIQYYNGEERAKGNILERFSAQQFPDLHSELNLSSLELGDSALYFCASSEGGWSVTGELFFGEGSRLTVL.

The rearrangement links TRBV28 to TRBJ1-1; no definite D call. The length of the CDR3 is 13 residues. The germline V gene has CDR1 MDHEN and CDR2 SYDVKM. Trimming shortened V by 10 bases and J by 4 bases, and 16 bases separated the two germline ends. For the CDR3, the DNA is TGTGCCACACACTACGCGGCCAGCACTGAAGCTTTCTTT. Its translation is CATHYAASTEAFF. Full variable domain (outside the CDR3, taken from reference TRBV28 and TRBJ1-1): DVKVTQSSRYLVKRTGEKVFLECVQDMDHENMFWYRQDPGLGLRLIYFSYDVKMKEKGDIPEGYSVSREKKERFSLILESASTNQTSMYLCATHYAASTEAFFGQGTRLTVV.

The chain couples TRBV9 to TRBJ1-4; tentatively, D is TRBD1 (5 bases). The V gene's germline CDR1 is SGDLS and CDR2 YYNGEE. The V and J ends lost 0 bases and 9 bases respectively, with 15 bases between them. The CDR3 has 15 residues. Here the CDR3 DNA reads TGTGCCAGCAGCGTAGCTGACGCAGGGAATCAAAAACTGTTTTTT. Amino acid sequence: CASSVADAGNQKLFF.

The rearrangement links TRBV19 to TRBJ1-5; 9 bases map to TRBD1. V shed 7 bases, J shed 11 bases, and the junction held 12 bases outside the gene matches. This CDR3 has 14 residues. CDR1 and CDR2 (germline): LNHDA, SQIVND (reference sequence). CDR3 sequence: CASTDRGKGTAQHF. The CDR3 DNA reads as TGTGCCAGTACCGACAGGGGGAAGGGGACGGCCCAGCATTTT.

This chain links TRBV11-2 with TRBJ2-7, with D tentatively TRBD1 (6 bases). The V end was cut by 3 bases, the J end by 2 bases, with 20 bases between. This CDR3 spans 17 amino acids. Germline loops: CDR1 SGHAT, CDR2 FQNNGV. CDR3 loop: CASSLFRGELRAYEQYF. CDR3 DNA: TGTGCCAGCAGCTTGTTCAGGGGAGAATTAAGAGCCTACGAGCAGTACTTC.

The chain links TRBV6-6 to TRBJ2-2, with 7 positions matching TRBD2. Per germline, CDR1 MNHNY and CDR2 SVGAGI (reference sequence). The CDR3 sequence is 10 residues long. CDR3 amino acids: CAGGTGELFF. The CDR3 coding sequence is TGTGCGGGGGGGACCGGGGAGCTGTTTTTT.

The V call is TRBV2, the J call TRBJ2-7, with 8 nucleotides matching TRBD2. The CDR3 loop spans 14 amino acids. With V trimmed by 10 bases and J by 1 base, 9 bases remained unmatched. Germline-derived CDR1 and CDR2 are SNHLY and FYNNEI. The chain's CDR3 is CATNPAGVSYEQYF. The CDR3 nucleotides are TGTGCCACCAACCCAGCGGGAGTATCCTACGAGCAGTACTTC.

The chain uses TRBV7-2 and TRBJ1-6; possibly TRBD1 for D (5 bases). CDR3 length equals 15 residues. Germline V gives CDR1 SGHTA, CDR2 FQGNSA. Trimming removed 5 bases from V and 7 bases from J, with 15 bases in between. This CDR3 is CASSLAPGLNSPLHF. As DNA, the CDR3 is TGTGCCAGCAGCCTCGCGCCGGGACTAAATTCACCCCTCCACTTT.

The V and J genes are TRBV29-1 and TRBJ2-7; 10 bases are shared with TRBD1. The CDR3 covers 14 residues. Trimming at V came to 6 bases and at J to 0 bases, leaving 5 bases not matched to a gene. CDR1 and CDR2 from the germline V gene are SQVTM and ANQGSEA. DNA of the CDR3: TGCAGCGTCCTGGGACAGGGGAGCTCCTACGAGCAGTACTTC. Translated, it gives CSVLGQGSSYEQYF.

This chain links TRBV18 with TRBJ2-7; 10 nucleotides agree with TRBD1. There are 17 residues in the CDR3. The ends lost 6 bases at V and 0 bases at J; junction bases unmatched: 11. The germline V gene encodes CDR1 KGHSH and CDR2 LQKENI. Here the CDR3 DNA reads TGTGCCAGCTCCTCTGGATCGGGACAGGGGATCTCCTACGAGCAGTACTTC. This gives the protein CASSSGSGQGISYEQYF.

The genes are TRBV19 and TRBJ2-5, with TRBD2 matching 7 bases. The CDR3 length is 14 residues. Trimming removed 5 bases from V and 0 bases from J; junction bases left unmatched: 3. Germline assignment: CDR1 LNHDA and CDR2 SQIVND (reference sequence). The CDR3 reads CASSLSGDQETQYF. In DNA, the CDR3 is TGTGCCAGTAGTTTGAGCGGGGACCAAGAGACCCAGTACTTC.

This sequence joins TRBV7-2 and TRBJ1-1; no clear D gene. There are 13 residues in the CDR3. Trimming pared 3 bases from V and 1 base from J, leaving 6 bases between. Germline V CDR1 and CDR2: SGHTA, FQGNSA. CDR3 residues: CASSLRENTEAFF. DNA of the CDR3: TGTGCCAGCAGCTTGAGGGAGAACACTGAAGCTTTCTTT.